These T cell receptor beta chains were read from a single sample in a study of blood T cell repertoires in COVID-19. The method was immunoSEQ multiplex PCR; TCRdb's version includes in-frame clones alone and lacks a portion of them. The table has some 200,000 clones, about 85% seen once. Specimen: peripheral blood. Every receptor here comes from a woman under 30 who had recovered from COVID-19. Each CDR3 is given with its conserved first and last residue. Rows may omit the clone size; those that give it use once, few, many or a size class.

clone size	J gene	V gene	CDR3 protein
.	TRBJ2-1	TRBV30	CAWTDGLAGGWTNEQFF
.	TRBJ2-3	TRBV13	CASSTTRQTDTQYF
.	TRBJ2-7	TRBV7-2	CASSWGGNPYEQYF
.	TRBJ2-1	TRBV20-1	CSAGSGNEQFF
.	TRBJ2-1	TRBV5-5	CASSLPVGGRVEQFF
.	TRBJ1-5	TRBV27	CASSFAQGYQPQHF
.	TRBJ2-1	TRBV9	CASSSEGGSYNEQFF
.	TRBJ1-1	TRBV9	CASSVKGGNTEAFF
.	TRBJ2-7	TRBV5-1	CASSSLGDSGSPYEQYF
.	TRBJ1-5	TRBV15	CATSVGTYSNQPQHF
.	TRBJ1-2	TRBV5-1	CASSSGEDYGYTF
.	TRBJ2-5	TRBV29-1	CSTRLQETQYF
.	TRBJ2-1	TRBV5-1	CASSPLGLAGYNEQFF
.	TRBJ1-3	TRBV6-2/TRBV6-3	CASSSPTGSGNTIYF
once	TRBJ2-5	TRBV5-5	CATFTGDETQYF
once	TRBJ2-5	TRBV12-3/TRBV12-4	CASSTSDQETQYF
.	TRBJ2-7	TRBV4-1	CASSEAGGLEEQYF
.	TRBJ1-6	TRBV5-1	CASRPGRTGDNSPLHF
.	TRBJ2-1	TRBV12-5	CASGLPWTSNEQFF
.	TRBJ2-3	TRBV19	CATLAGGPGDTQYF
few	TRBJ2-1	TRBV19	CASIPQGVRYNEQFF
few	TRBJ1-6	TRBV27	CASSLFWAQNNSPLHF